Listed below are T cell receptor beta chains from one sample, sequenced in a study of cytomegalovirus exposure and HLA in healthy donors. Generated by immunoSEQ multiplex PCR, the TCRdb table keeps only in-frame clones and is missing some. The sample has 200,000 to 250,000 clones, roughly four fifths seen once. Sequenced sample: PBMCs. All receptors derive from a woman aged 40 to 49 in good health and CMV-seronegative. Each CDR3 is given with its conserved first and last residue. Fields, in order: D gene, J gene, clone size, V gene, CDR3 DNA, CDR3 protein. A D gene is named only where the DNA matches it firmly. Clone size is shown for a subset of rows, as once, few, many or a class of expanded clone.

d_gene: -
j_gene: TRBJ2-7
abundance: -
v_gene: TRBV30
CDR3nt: TGTGCCTGGAGCACAGAAATGGAAGGCCACGAGCAGTACTTC
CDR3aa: CAWSTEMEGHEQYF

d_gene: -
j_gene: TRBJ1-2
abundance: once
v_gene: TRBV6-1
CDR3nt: TGTGCCACCTCCCTGCCGGCAGGGGCTTATGATGGCTACACCTTC
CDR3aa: CATSLPAGAYDGYTF

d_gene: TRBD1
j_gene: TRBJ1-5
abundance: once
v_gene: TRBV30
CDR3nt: TGTGCCTGGAGTGCGACAGGGGATGAGCCCCAGCATTTT
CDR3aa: CAWSATGDEPQHF

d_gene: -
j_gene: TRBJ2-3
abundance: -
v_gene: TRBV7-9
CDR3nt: TGTGCCAGCAGCTGGGACACCACTAGCACAGATACGCAGTATTTT
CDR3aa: CASSWDTTSTDTQYF

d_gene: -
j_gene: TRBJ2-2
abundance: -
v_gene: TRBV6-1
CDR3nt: TGTGCCAGCAGTGAAGGCGCGGGCCTTACCGGGGAGCTGTTTTTT
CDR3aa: CASSEGAGLTGELFF

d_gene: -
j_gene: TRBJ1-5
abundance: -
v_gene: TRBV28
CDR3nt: TGTGCCAGCAGTCCTACCGGGGTTAGCAATCAGCCCCAGCATTTT
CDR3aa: CASSPTGVSNQPQHF

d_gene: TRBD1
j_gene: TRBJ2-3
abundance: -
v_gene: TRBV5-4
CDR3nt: TGTGCCAGCAGCTGGGACAGGGGATCAGATACGCAGTATTTT
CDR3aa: CASSWDRGSDTQYF

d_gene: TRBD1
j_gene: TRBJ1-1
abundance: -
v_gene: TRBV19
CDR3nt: TGTGCCAGTAGTAGCACAGGGGCCCCCCCTGAAGCTTTCTTT
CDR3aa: CASSSTGAPPEAFF

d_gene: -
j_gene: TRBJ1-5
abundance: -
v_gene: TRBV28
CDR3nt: TGTGCCAGCTATGCATGGGGCCCAGGAGACCAGCCCCAGCATTTT
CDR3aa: CASYAWGPGDQPQHF

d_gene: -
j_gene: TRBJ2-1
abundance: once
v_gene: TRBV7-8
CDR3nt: TGTGCCAGCAGCTTAGAATGGGCTCACCAGGTAAATGAGCAGTTCTTC
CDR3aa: CASSLEWAHQVNEQFF

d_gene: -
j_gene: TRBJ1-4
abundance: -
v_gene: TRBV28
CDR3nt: -
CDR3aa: CASSSSGVNEKLFF

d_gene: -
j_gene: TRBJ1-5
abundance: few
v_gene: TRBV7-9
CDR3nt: TGTGCCAGCAGCTTAGCGGGTCCGGGGCCCCAGCATTTT
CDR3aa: CASSLAGPGPQHF

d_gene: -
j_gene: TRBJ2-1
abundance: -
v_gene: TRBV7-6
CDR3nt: TGTGCCAGCAGCTTAGAACAGGGACATTTGGGCAGTGAGCAGTTCTTC
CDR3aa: CASSLEQGHLGSEQFF

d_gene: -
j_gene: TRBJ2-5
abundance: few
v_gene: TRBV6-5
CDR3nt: TGTGCCAGCAGTTATAGGGGTTCTCGAGAGACCCAGTACTTC
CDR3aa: CASSYRGSRETQYF

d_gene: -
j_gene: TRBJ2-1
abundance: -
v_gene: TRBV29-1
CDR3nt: TGCAGCGTTCTCCTTTCCATCGACAGGAGCTCCTACAATGAGCAGTTCTTC
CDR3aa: CSVLLSIDRSSYNEQFF

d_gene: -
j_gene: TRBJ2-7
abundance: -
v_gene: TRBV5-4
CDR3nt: TGTGCCAGCAGCTTCGGGGGGCTTCCCTACGAGCAGTACTTC
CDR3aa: CASSFGGLPYEQYF

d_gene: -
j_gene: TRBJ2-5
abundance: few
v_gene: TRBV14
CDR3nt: TGTGCCAGCAGCCAAATAGGCCAGGGAGAGACCCAGTACTTC
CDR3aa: CASSQIGQGETQYF

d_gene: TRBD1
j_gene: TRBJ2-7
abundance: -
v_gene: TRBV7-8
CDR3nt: TGTGCCAGCAGCTTTTCGGGACAGGGGTACGAGCAGTACTTC
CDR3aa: CASSFSGQGYEQYF

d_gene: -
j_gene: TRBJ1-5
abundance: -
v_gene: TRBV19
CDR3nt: TGTGCCAGTAGTTGGCAGGGGAATCAGCCCCAGCATTTT
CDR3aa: CASSWQGNQPQHF

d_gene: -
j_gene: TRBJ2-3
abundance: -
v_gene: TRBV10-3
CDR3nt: TGTGCCATCAGTGAGACCCTAGCGAGCACAGATACGCAGTATTTT
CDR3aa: CAISETLASTDTQYF

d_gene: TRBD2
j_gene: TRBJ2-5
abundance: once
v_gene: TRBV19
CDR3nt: TGTGCCACCGCGACTAGCGGAGAACAAGAGACCCAGTACTTC
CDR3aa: CATATSGEQETQYF

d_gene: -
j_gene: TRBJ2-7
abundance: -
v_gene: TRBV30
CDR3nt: TGTGCCTGGAGTGAGGGGTCGAGCTCCTACGAGCAGTACTTC
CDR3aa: CAWSEGSSSYEQYF

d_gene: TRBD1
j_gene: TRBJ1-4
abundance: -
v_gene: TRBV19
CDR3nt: TGTGCCAGTACGAGGGTTACAGGGGGCGAAGGTGAAAAACTGTTTTTT
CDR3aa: CASTRVTGGEGEKLFF

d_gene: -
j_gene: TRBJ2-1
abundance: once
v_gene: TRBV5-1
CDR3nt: TGCGCCAGCAGCTCCCCCCTCAATGAGCAGTTCTTC
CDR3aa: CASSSPLNEQFF

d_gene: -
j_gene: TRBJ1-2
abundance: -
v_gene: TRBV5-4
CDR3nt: TGTGCCAGCAGCATACAGGGCGAGAACTATGGCTACACCTTC
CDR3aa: CASSIQGENYGYTF

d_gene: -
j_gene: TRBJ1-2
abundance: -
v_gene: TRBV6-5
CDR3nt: TGTGCCAGCAGTTCCAGGGAGGACTATGGCTACACCTTC
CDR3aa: CASSSREDYGYTF

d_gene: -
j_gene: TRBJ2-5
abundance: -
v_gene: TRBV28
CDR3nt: TGTGCCAGCAGTCTCGAAGAGACCCAGTACTTC
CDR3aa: CASSLEETQYF

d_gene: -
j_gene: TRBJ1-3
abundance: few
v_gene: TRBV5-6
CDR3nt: TGTGCCAGCAGCTCACCCTGGGGAGAGTCTGGAAACACCATATATTTT
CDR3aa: CASSSPWGESGNTIYF

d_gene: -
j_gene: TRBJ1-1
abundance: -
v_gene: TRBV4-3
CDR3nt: TGCGCCAGCAGCCAAGAATCCCGGGGATTCACTGAAGCTTTCTTT
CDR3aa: CASSQESRGFTEAFF